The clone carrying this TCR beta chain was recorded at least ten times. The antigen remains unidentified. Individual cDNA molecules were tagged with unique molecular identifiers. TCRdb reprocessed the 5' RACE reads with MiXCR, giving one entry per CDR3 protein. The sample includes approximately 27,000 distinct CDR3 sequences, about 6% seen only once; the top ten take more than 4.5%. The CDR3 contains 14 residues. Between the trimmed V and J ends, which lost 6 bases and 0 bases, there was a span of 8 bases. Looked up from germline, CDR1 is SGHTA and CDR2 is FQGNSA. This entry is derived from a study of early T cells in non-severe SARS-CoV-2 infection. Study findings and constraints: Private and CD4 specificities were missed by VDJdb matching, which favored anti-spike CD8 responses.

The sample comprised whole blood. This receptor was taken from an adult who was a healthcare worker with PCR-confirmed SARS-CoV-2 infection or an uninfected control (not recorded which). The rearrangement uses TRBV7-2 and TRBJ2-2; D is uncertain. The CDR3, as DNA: TGTGCCAGCAGACAAGACGCGAACACCGGGGAGCTGTTTTTT. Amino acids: CASRQDANTGELFF.